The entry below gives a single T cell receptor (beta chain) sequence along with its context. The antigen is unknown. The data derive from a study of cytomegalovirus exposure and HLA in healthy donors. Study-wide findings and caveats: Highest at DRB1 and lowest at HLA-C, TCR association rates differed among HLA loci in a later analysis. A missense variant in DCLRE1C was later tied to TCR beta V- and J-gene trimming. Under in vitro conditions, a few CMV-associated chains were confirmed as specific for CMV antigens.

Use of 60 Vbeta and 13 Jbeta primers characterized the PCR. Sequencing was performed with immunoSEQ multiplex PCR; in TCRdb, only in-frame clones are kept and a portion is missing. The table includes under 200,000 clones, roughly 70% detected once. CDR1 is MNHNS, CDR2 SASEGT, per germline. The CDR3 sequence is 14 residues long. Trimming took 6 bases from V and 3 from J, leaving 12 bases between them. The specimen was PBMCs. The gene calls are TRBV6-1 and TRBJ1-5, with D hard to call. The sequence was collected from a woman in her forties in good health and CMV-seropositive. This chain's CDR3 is CASSGALLNQPQHF. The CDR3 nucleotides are TGTGCCAGCAGCGGTGCTCTACTCAATCAGCCCCAGCATTTT.